The clone carrying this T cell receptor (beta chain) was found once. Its antigen is not identified. The data were taken from a study of CD4 T cells in relation to SARS-CoV-2 and coronaviruses. Across the whole study: The restricting HLA molecule for shared crossreactive spike epitopes was mapped.

Study-wide findings and caveats: About 64% of donors had memory CD4+ clonotypes crossrecognizing SARS-CoV-2 and common cold coronavirus spike.

Measured with immunoSEQ multiplex PCR; TCRdb has only the in-frame clones, and not every one. This sample carries some 43,000 clones, over 75% of them seen once, and the ten largest clones take over 1.1%. With 3 bases clipped from V and 0 bases from J, the junction kept 6 bases outside the gene matches. Per germline, CDR1 SQVTM and CDR2 ANQGSEA. This CDR3 region has 16 residues. For approximately 10 days, roughly 10^5 sorted CD4+ cells grew with T cell-depleted PBMCs and CEF. This sequence originates from an adult with COVID-19. Sequenced input: naive CD4+ T cells from PBMCs, cultured in vitro. Subset: naive CD4+ T cells isolated by negative enrichment. V is TRBV29-1 and J is TRBJ2-7; 12 bases fit TRBD2. CDR3 residues: CSVETSGRRNSYEQYF. For the CDR3, the DNA is TGCAGCGTTGAGACTAGCGGGAGACGAAACTCCTACGAGCAGTACTTC.